This T cell receptor (beta chain) was sequenced in a study of T-cell memory formation after mild COVID-19. MiXCR, applied by TCRdb to the 5' RACE reads, yields one record per CDR3 protein. The sample contains under 35,000 distinct CDR3 sequences, roughly a sixth of which appear only once. Points from the study as a whole: Pre-infection memory harbored some responding clones, suggesting cross-reactive memory joined. Mainly CM and EM harbored the contracting CD4+ clones; mainly EMRA harbored the CD8+ ones.

CDR1 and CDR2 from the germline V gene are KGHDR and SFDVKD. Germline trimming cut 5 bases from V and 2 bases from J; bases unmatched to any gene: 5. This CDR3 contains 15 residues. Worth noting for this clonotype: The antigen is undetermined.

This sequence was found in an adult who had mild COVID-19 (a few samples of this study predate the infection). Cell type and time point are not known. The sequencing sample was made of PBMCs or a T cell subset sorted from them (not recorded which). This rearrangement joins TRBV24-1 to TRBJ2-7; 10 nucleotides match TRBD2. CDR3 residues: CATSAWTSGTYEQYF. As DNA, the CDR3 is TGTGCCACCAGTGCATGGACTAGCGGCACCTACGAGCAGTACTTC.